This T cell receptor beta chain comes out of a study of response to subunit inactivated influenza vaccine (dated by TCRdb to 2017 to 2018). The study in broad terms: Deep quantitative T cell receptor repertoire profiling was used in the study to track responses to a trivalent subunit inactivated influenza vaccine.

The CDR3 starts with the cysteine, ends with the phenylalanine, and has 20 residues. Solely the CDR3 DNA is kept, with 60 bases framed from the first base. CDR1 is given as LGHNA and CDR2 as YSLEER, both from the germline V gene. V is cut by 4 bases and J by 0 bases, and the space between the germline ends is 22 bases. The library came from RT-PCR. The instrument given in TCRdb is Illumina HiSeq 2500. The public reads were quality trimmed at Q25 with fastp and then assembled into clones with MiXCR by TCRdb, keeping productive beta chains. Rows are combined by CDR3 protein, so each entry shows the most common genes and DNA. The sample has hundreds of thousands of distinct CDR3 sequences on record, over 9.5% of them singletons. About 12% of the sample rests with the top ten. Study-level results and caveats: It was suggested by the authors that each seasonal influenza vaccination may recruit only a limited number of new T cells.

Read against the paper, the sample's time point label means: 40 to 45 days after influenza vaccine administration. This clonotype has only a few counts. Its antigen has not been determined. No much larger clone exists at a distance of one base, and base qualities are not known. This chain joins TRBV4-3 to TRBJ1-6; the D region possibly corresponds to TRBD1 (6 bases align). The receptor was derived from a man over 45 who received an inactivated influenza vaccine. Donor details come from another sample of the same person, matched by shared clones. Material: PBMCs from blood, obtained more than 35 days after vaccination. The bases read TGCGCCAGCAGCCCCCGTGGGGGGCTGGGCCCGAGCTCCTATAATTCACCCCTCCACTTT. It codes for CASSPRGGLGPSSYNSPLHF.